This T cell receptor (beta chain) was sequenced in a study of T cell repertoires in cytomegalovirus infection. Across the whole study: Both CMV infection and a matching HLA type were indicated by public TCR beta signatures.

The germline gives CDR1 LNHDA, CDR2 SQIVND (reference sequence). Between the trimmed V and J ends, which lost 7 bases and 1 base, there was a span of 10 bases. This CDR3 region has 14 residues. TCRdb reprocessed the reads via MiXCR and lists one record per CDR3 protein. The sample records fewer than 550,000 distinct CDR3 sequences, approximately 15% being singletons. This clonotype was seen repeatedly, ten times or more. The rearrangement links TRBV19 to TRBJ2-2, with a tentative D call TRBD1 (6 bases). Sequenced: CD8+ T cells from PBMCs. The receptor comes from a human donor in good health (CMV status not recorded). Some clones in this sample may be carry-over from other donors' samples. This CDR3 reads CASTDRLNTGELFF. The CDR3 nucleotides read TGTGCCAGTACAGACAGGTTGAACACCGGGGAGCTGTTTTTT.